Below are 31 T cell receptor beta chains sequenced from a single sample in a study of T cell repertoires in cytomegalovirus infection. TCRdb itself ran the reads through MiXCR, one entry per CDR3 protein. The sample shows about 570,000 distinct CDR3 sequences, about 40% of them seen only once. What these receptors recognize is not known. The sequences come from cultured PBMCs, collected from culture after CMV antigen stimulation. These receptors originate from a human donor in good health (CMV status not recorded). Some clones in this sample may be carry-over from other donors' samples.

The J gene is TRBJ1-4, the V gene TRBV15, with TRBD1 matching over 11 bases. V shed 3 bases and J 8 bases; nucleotides not matched to a gene: 5. The CDR3 loop spans 15 amino acids. Germline V gives CDR1 LNHNV, CDR2 YYDKDF (reference sequence). The CDR3 protein is CATSRMDRGREKLFF. As DNA, the CDR3 is TGTGCCACCAGCAGGATGGACAGGGGGCGAGAAAAACTGTTTTTT.

The rearrangement uses TRBV12-3 or TRBV12-4 and TRBJ2-5; perhaps TRBD2 as D (6 bases). Trimming stripped 4 bases from V and 4 bases from J, with 13 bases between. This CDR3 is built from 14 residues. The CDR3 sequence is CASSSRGGLETQYF. The DNA for the CDR3 is TGTGCCAGCAGTTCCCGGGGAGGCTTAGAGACCCAGTACTTC.

This rearrangement joins TRBV20-1 to TRBJ2-7; maybe TRBD1 (6 bases). The CDR3 extends over 12 amino acids. Germline V gives CDR1 DFQATT, CDR2 SNEGSKA (reference sequence). V was trimmed by 5 bases and J by 6 bases, leaving 14 bases between them. The CDR3 bases are TGCAGTGCTCGACAGGCCCCTGGCGAGCAGTACTTC. It translates to CSARQAPGEQYF.

In this sample, this clonotype turned up a few times. The V gene is TRBV11-2, the J gene TRBJ2-1; TRBD2 aligns across 8 bases. In germline, CDR1 is SGHAT, CDR2 FQNNGV. V lost 4 bases to trimming and J lost 7 bases; unmatched junction nucleotides: 9. The CDR3 totals 15 residues. The CDR3: CASSYPGLDGNEQFF. The CDR3 DNA sequence: TGTGCCAGCAGCTATCCGGGACTAGACGGAAATGAGCAGTTCTTC.

There are many counts of this clonotype. J is TRBJ1-5 and V is TRBV7-2; D remains ambiguous. In germline, CDR1 is SGHTA, CDR2 FQGNSA. This CDR3 has 14 amino acids. V was cut by 4 bases and J by 5 bases, with 12 bases left in between. The CDR3 DNA sequence: TGTGCCAGCAGCTCAGGCGGGTCCCATCAGCCCCAGCATTTT. As protein: CASSSGGSHQPQHF. Full variable domain (remainder filled in from reference TRBV7-2 and TRBJ1-5): GAGVSQSPSNKVTEKGKDVELRCDPISGHTALYWYRQSLGQGLEFLIYFQGNSAPDKSGLPSDRFSAERTGGSVSTLTIQRTQQEDSAVYLCASSSGGSHQPQHFGDGTRLSIL.

The rearrangement uses TRBV11-1 and TRBJ2-7; 8 bases are shared with TRBD1. Trimming removed 5 bases from V and 2 bases from J; junction bases left unmatched: 17. CDR3 size: 18 residues. The germline gives CDR1 SGHAT, CDR2 FQDESV (reference sequence). CDR3 coding DNA: TGTGCCAGCAGCCCCTACCCCCTCTCCGGGACAGGTGCCTACGAGCAGTACTTC. Amino acid sequence: CASSPYPLSGTGAYEQYF.

In DNA form, the CDR3 reads TGTGCCAGCAGTCGCACCAATACAGGTTCCCGTGGCTACACCTTC. It codes for CASSRTNTGSRGYTF. This chain joins TRBV6-5 and TRBJ1-2; tentatively, D is TRBD1 (5 bases). The CDR3 consists of 15 residues. Trimming removed 5 bases from V and 7 bases from J, with 20 bases in between. CDR1 is MNHEY, CDR2 SVGAGI, per germline.

This clonotype was seen a few times. V is TRBV7-2 and J is TRBJ2-4, with D maybe TRBD2 (5 bases). Per the germline V gene, CDR1 is SGHTA and CDR2 is FQGNSA. Between the trimmed V and J ends, which lost 0 bases and 9 bases, there was a span of 9 bases. CDR3 length: 13 residues. The CDR3: CASSLASEGIQYF. Written as DNA, the CDR3 is TGTGCCAGCAGCTTAGCGTCCGAGGGCATTCAGTACTTC.

The chain is built from TRBV27 and TRBJ2-7, with D perhaps TRBD2 (7 bases). Per the germline V gene, CDR1 is MNHEY and CDR2 is SMNVEV (reference sequence). The CDR3 has 16 residues. The V end lost 7 bases, the J end lost 0 bases, and 19 bases lay between the germline ends. The DNA for the CDR3 is TGTGCCAGCAAACCAGTAGGGGGGGCGAGCTCCTACGAGCAGTACTTC. Encoded protein: CASKPVGGASSYEQYF.

This clonotype came up a few times. The rearrangement joins TRBV7-2 to TRBJ2-7; D ambiguous. The CDR3 has 15 residues. V was clipped by 4 bases and J by 0 bases, with 13 bases between them. The germline gives CDR1 SGHTA, CDR2 FQGNSA. This CDR3 reads CASSSVWSSSYEQYF. CDR3 DNA sequence: TGTGCCAGCAGCTCCGTTTGGTCCTCCTCCTACGAGCAGTACTTC.

The chain joins TRBV11-2 to TRBJ2-2; D ambiguous. V lost 4 bases, J lost 2 bases, and 8 bases lay in between. The CDR3 has 14 residues. Looked up from germline, CDR1 is SGHAT and CDR2 is FQNNGV. The CDR3: CASSSTPNTGELFF. The CDR3 DNA follows: TGTGCCAGCAGCTCCACCCCTAACACCGGGGAGCTGTTTTTT.

The sample holds a few counts of this clonotype. The genes are TRBV15 and TRBJ2-3, with unresolved D. The ends were cut back, 0 bases at V and 8 bases at J, with 15 bases in the middle. Per germline, CDR1 LNHNV and CDR2 YYDKDF (reference sequence). This CDR3 comprises 15 residues. The CDR3 nucleotides are TGTGCCACCAGCAGAGATGGGCCAGGAGCAGGTACGCAGTATTTT. It yields the protein CATSRDGPGAGTQYF.

In its sample, this clonotype was seen many times. The chain employs TRBV7-2 and TRBJ2-1; D remains unclear. CDR3 length: 13 amino acids. Germline loops: CDR1 SGHTA, CDR2 FQGNSA. Trimming stripped 3 bases from V and 10 bases from J, with 13 bases between. The CDR3 DNA reads as TGTGCCAGCAGCTTGGGGTCTACCGGGGAGCAGTTCTTC. Translation: CASSLGSTGEQFF.

This clonotype was observed a few times. This rearrangement joins TRBV12-3 or TRBV12-4 to TRBJ2-1; no clear D. The CDR3 is 14 amino acids. With 6 bases removed from V and 10 bases from J, the gap between germline ends came to 19 bases. CDR3 nucleotide sequence: TGTGCCAGCAGCCGATGGGGTGCCGTGCGGGAGCAGTTCTTC. This codes for CASSRWGAVREQFF.

The table lists this clonotype with a few counts. This chain links TRBV5-4 with TRBJ2-7, with D possibly TRBD2 on 6 matching bases. V lost 3 bases to trimming and J lost 7 bases, with 20 bases between them. CDR3 length: 15 amino acids. Per germline, CDR1 SGHNT and CDR2 YYREEE (reference sequence). This CDR3 is CASSSIGLPSLEQYF. The CDR3 DNA reads TGTGCCAGCAGCTCTATTGGACTACCAAGTTTAGAGCAGTACTTC.

This chain uses TRBV6-6 with TRBJ2-4; tentative D call: TRBD1 (6 bases). The ends were cut back, 6 bases at V and 6 bases at J, with 18 bases in the middle. Germline V gives CDR1 MNHNY, CDR2 SVGAGI (reference sequence). This CDR3 region has 15 residues. CDR3 region: CASSPRGDNLNIQYF. As DNA, the CDR3 is TGTGCCAGCAGCCCAAGAGGGGACAACTTAAACATTCAGTACTTC.

The chain uses TRBV12-3 or TRBV12-4 and TRBJ1-2; TRBD1 matches at 7 bases. CDR3 length: 16 residues. V was pared by 7 bases and J by 5 bases, with 16 bases of the junction left unmatched. The CDR3 sequence is CASTLGGTGVRYGYTF. CDR3 in DNA: TGTGCCAGCACCCTAGGCGGTACAGGGGTTAGATATGGCTACACCTTC.

This clonotype was seen a few times. The chain employs TRBV4-1 and TRBJ1-2; D may be TRBD1 (6 bases). Trimming left V 1 base short and J 3 bases short, with 15 bases between. Looked up from germline, CDR1 is MGHRA and CDR2 is YSYEKL. This CDR3 contains 16 residues. The CDR3 loop is CASSQVSSGADYGYTF. CDR3 DNA sequence: TGCGCCAGCAGCCAAGTAAGCTCAGGGGCCGACTATGGCTACACCTTC.

This clonotype was detected only a few times. V and J are TRBV19 and TRBJ1-1; tentatively, D is TRBD1 (5 bases). This CDR3 has 12 amino acids. The V and J ends lost 3 bases and 8 bases respectively, with 10 bases between them. CDR1 and CDR2 from the germline V gene are LNHDA and SQIVND (reference sequence). DNA for the CDR3: TGTGCCAGTAGTATCACAGGCAGGGAAGCTTTCTTT. It is translated as CASSITGREAFF.

CDR3 DNA sequence: TGTGCCAGCAGCTTTAGGACATCTAGCACAGATACGCAGTATTTT. It translates to CASSFRTSSTDTQYF. The chain has TRBV7-2 and TRBJ2-3; D possibly corresponds to TRBD1 (5 bases). Germline V CDR1 and CDR2: SGHTA, FQGNSA. The V end was cut by 3 bases, the J end by 0 bases, with 10 bases between. The CDR3 sequence is 15 residues long.

This clonotype occurred a few times. The chain links TRBV18 to TRBJ1-2; TRBD1 might be the D (5 bases). The CDR3 has 13 residues. The V end was cut by 5 bases, the J end by 3 bases, with 10 bases between. Germline loops: CDR1 KGHSH, CDR2 LQKENI. CDR3 residues: CASSVDRDYGYTF. DNA of the CDR3: TGTGCCAGCTCAGTCGACAGAGACTATGGCTACACCTTC.

This clonotype was detected a few times. The J gene is TRBJ2-1, the V gene TRBV7-2, with 14 bases identical to TRBD2. The CDR3 length is 16 residues. The germline CDR1 and CDR2 sequences are SGHTA and FQGNSA. Trimming cost V 5 bases and J 8 bases; bases outside gene matches: 8. The CDR3 is CASSLGLAGGPHEQFF. The CDR3, as DNA: TGTGCCAGCAGCCTCGGACTAGCGGGAGGCCCCCATGAGCAGTTCTTC.

This clonotype was detected only a few times. The chain couples TRBV6-1 to TRBJ2-7, with D possibly being TRBD1 (6 bases). Germline CDR1 is MNHNS and CDR2 is SASEGT. CDR3 length: 14 residues. V lost 0 bases and J 4 bases, leaving 10 bases between the germline ends. CDR3 residues: CASSEARGGYEQYF. The CDR3 nucleotides are TGTGCCAGCAGTGAAGCCAGGGGTGGGTACGAGCAGTACTTC.

CDR3 sequence: CAPTCSPFF. CDR3 nucleotide sequence: TGTGCCCCCACGTGTAGTCCTTTCTTT. The rearrangement uses TRBV6-1 and TRBJ1-1; no clear D. V was pared by 11 bases and J by 12 bases, with 13 bases between. CDR3 length: 9 residues. Germline lookup yields CDR1 MNHNS and CDR2 SASEGT.

V is TRBV7-6 and J is TRBJ2-4; 7 bases agree with TRBD2. Germline V gene sequence: CDR1 SGHVS, CDR2 FNYEAQ. J gave up 8 bases and V 3 bases, and 4 bases lay outside the gene matches. The CDR3 is made up of 13 amino acids. The CDR3 sequence: CASSLGTNYIQYF. The CDR3 DNA reads TGTGCCAGCAGCTTGGGGACTAACTACATTCAGTACTTC.

V usage is TRBV6-2 or TRBV6-3 and J usage is TRBJ2-2; 9 bases are shared with TRBD1. Germline values: CDR1 MNHEY, CDR2 SVGEGT. The trim removed 5 bases at V and 3 bases at J, leaving 10 bases unmatched. The CDR3 runs to 17 residues. CDR3: CASSRDRENGDTGELFF. The CDR3 nucleotides read TGTGCCAGCAGTCGGGACAGGGAAAACGGGGACACCGGGGAGCTGTTTTTT.

This clonotype showed up just once. The chain uses TRBV18 and TRBJ2-1; D unclear. The CDR3 contains 15 residues. Trimming took off 1 base at V and 2 bases at J, with 9 bases between the two ends. Germline CDR1 reads KGHSH; CDR2 reads LQKENI. The DNA for the CDR3 is TGTGCCAGCTCACCACGGGCGGACCCCTACAATGAGCAGTTCTTC. Translation: CASSPRADPYNEQFF.

The chain uses TRBV12-5 and TRBJ2-1; D may match TRBD1 or TRBD2 (5 bases each). Per germline, CDR1 LGHNT and CDR2 FRNRAP. This CDR3 has 16 amino acids. The V and J ends lost 4 bases and 0 bases respectively, with 13 bases between them. CDR3 amino acids: CASGSGAGSSYNEQFF. The CDR3, as DNA: TGTGCTAGTGGTTCCGGTGCAGGGAGCTCCTACAATGAGCAGTTCTTC.

The chain employs TRBV7-9 and TRBJ2-6; 10 nucleotides agree with TRBD2. The CDR3 has 17 amino acids. The trim removed 6 bases at V and 0 bases at J, leaving 5 bases unmatched. CDR1 is SEHNR and CDR2 is FQNEAQ in the germline V gene (reference sequence). CDR3 loop: CASRPTSGVSGANVLTF. The CDR3 DNA sequence: TGTGCCAGCAGGCCAACTAGCGGGGTCTCTGGGGCCAACGTCCTGACTTTC.

This sequence joins TRBV7-2 and TRBJ2-1, with 8 bases fitting TRBD2. The CDR3 contains 15 residues. Losses at the gene ends were 1 base for V and 3 bases for J; bases not matched to a gene: 2. The germline CDR1 and CDR2 sequences are SGHTA and FQGNSA. DNA of the CDR3: TGTGCCAGCAGCTTAGGGGGACTAGACTACAATGAGCAGTTCTTC. Protein sequence: CASSLGGLDYNEQFF. Looking up the rest from reference TRBV7-2 and TRBJ2-1 gives the full variable domain: GAGVSQSPSNKVTEKGKDVELRCDPISGHTALYWYRQSLGQGLEFLIYFQGNSAPDKSGLPSDRFSAERTGGSVSTLTIQRTQQEDSAVYLCASSLGGLDYNEQFFGPGTRLTVL.

This rearrangement joins TRBV6-2 or TRBV6-3 to TRBJ2-7; 7 positions agree with TRBD2. The length of the CDR3 is 13 residues. V shed 6 bases, J shed 2 bases, and the junction held 4 bases outside the gene matches. CDR1 is MNHEY, CDR2 SVGEGT, per germline. This CDR3 reads CASSVGGTYEQYF. CDR3 DNA sequence: TGTGCCAGCAGCGTCGGGGGGACCTACGAGCAGTACTTC.